Listed below are T cell receptor beta chains from one sample, sequenced in a study of T cells in Graves' hyperthyroidism and ophthalmopathy. TCRdb analysed the multiplex PCR reads with MiXCR anew, one entry per CDR3 protein. In the table there are around 500,000 distinct CDR3 sequences, 14% of which are singletons. The material sequenced was blood. The receptors were gathered from a woman aged 40 to 55 with Graves' hyperthyroidism. Both conserved end residues are part of each CDR3. The D gene is left open where the match is weak. Size values are once, few and many counts, or a class for expanded clones, and some rows have none.

many,TRBJ1-5,-,TRBV28,CASSLGGRQPQHF,TGTGCCAGCAGTTTGGGGGGCCGTCAGCCCCAGCATTTT
few,TRBJ2-7,-,TRBV27,CASSMKTGSYEQYF,TGTGCCAGCAGTATGAAAACTGGATCCTACGAGCAGTACTTC
few,TRBJ2-7,-,TRBV5-4,CASSRAQTPGAEQYF,TGTGCCAGCAGTCGCGCCCAGACACCCGGGGCGGAGCAGTACTTC
many,TRBJ1-2,-,TRBV28,CASSPLEVSNYGYTF,TGTGCCAGCAGTCCGTTGGAGGTTTCTAACTATGGCTACACCTTC
-,TRBJ2-7,TRBD2,TRBV2,CASHTAISGGSEQYF,TGTGCCAGCCATACGGCTATTAGCGGGGGGTCCGAGCAGTACTTC
few,TRBJ2-7,TRBD2,TRBV13,CASRLAGLNEQYF,TGTGCCAGCAGGCTAGCGGGACTCAACGAGCAGTACTTC
-,TRBJ2-1,TRBD2,TRBV29-1,CSVETGGAVEQFF,TGCAGCGTTGAAACGGGAGGGGCGGTTGAGCAGTTCTTC
many,TRBJ2-3,-,TRBV5-1,CASSFGGPTDTQYF,TGCGCCAGCAGCTTCGGAGGGCCGACAGATACGCAGTATTTT
-,TRBJ2-1,-,TRBV24-1,CATSDFYGQFF,TGTGCCACCAGTGATTTTTACGGGCAGTTCTTC
-,TRBJ1-2,-,TRBV6-1,CASSTAGLYGYTF,TGTGCCAGCAGTACCGCGGGCCTCTATGGCTACACCTTC
few,TRBJ1-5,-,TRBV15,CATSRDTGPDQPQHF,TGTGCCACCAGCAGAGATACAGGGCCGGATCAGCCCCAGCATTTT
few,TRBJ1-5,-,TRBV19,CASSMALGTRNQPQHF,TGTGCCAGTAGTATGGCTCTTGGGACACGGAATCAGCCCCAGCATTTT
-,TRBJ1-1,-,TRBV11-2,CASSSMGREASF,TGTGCCAGCAGCTCGATGGGTCGCGAAGCTTCCTTT
-,TRBJ2-7,-,TRBV28,CASTSAKYEQYF,TGTGCCAGCACTTCAGCGAAGTACGAGCAGTACTTC
few,TRBJ1-2,-,TRBV20-1,CSARRGIDGYTF,TGCAGTGCCAGAAGGGGGATCGATGGCTACACCTTC
many,TRBJ1-2,TRBD1,TRBV12-3/TRBV12-4,CASSLLPGQGADYGYTF,TGTGCCAGCAGTTTGCTACCGGGACAGGGGGCTGACTATGGCTACACCTTC
-,TRBJ1-4,TRBD1,TRBV7-2,CASSLEGQGVIEKLFF,TGTGCCAGCAGCTTAGAGGGACAGGGCGTTATAGAAAAACTGTTTTTT
many,TRBJ2-1,-,TRBV30,CAWNKGGIHNEQFF,TGTGCCTGGAATAAAGGGGGTATCCACAATGAGCAGTTCTTC
-,TRBJ1-1,TRBD1,TRBV14,CASSPFRGGNTEAFF,TGTGCCAGCAGCCCCTTCAGGGGGGGGAACACTGAAGCTTTCTTT
many,TRBJ2-5,-,TRBV6-6,CASSYSWGLETQYF,TGTGCCAGCAGTTACTCGTGGGGGTTAGAGACCCAGTACTTC
many,TRBJ2-1,TRBD2,TRBV2,CASSSVAGGPYNEQFF,TGTGCCAGCAGCAGTGTAGCGGGAGGTCCCTACAATGAGCAGTTCTTC
-,TRBJ2-7,-,TRBV5-1,CASSKGDGPSYEQYF,TGCGCCAGCAGCAAGGGGGACGGACCGTCCTACGAGCAGTACTTC
many,TRBJ1-3,TRBD1,TRBV7-2,CASSTPGQGSAGNTIYF,TGTGCCAGCAGCACACCGGGACAGGGATCAGCTGGAAACACCATATATTTT
few,TRBJ2-7,TRBD2,TRBV5-1,CASSPASGIFYERYF,TGCGCCAGCAGCCCCGCTAGCGGGATTTTCTACGAGCGGTACTTC
many,TRBJ2-1,-,TRBV11-2,CASSLTTGANNEQFF,TGTGCCAGCAGCTTAACAACGGGAGCAAACAATGAGCAGTTCTTC
-,TRBJ1-1,-,TRBV6-1,CASSEDAPGPLSAFF,TGTGCCAGCAGTGAAGATGCCCCAGGACCCCTTTCGGCTTTCTTT